The TCR beta chain under discussion was sequenced for a study of post-analysis software for immune sequencing data. CDR1 and CDR2 from the germline V gene are LNHDA and SQIVND (reference sequence). CDR3 length equals 11 residues. The ends were cut back, 6 bases at V and 7 bases at J, with 10 bases in the middle. General study results and limits: Significantly lower normalized Chao1 diversity was found in patients with multiple sclerosis relative to controls. Five or six TRBV segments appeared more often in patients than in controls, and TRBV5-6, TRBV5-1 and TRBV20-1 were among these.

As regards this clonotype: Its cognate antigen is unknown.

The TCR beta cDNA libraries carried unique molecular identifiers. TCRdb recomputed calls from the PCR reads with MiXCR, one row per CDR3 protein. This table has approximately 660,000 distinct CDR3 sequences, 55% to 60% appearing once. Sequenced input: blood. This TCR derives from a girl aged 2 to 10 with multiple sclerosis. The chain is built from TRBV19 and TRBJ2-7; D remains unclear. The CDR3, as DNA: TGTGCCAGTAGATGGGCCGGAGAGCAGTACTTC. Residues: CASRWAGEQYF.